Following are 9 T cell receptor beta chains from one sample sequenced in a study of CD8+CD57+ T cells in acquired aplastic anemia. TCR beta VDJ and CDR3 profiles were obtained from a genomic DNA template. TCRdb redid the calling of the reads with MiXCR, one entry per CDR3 protein. The data show over 150,000 distinct CDR3 sequences, over 55% seen once. The authors sequenced patients whose flow cytometry had shown CD8+CD57+ cell expansion. Sequenced input: sorted CD4+, CD8+, or CD8+CD57+ T cells (not recorded which) from PBMCs. These TCRs come from a human donor with aplastic anemia.

There are many counts of this clonotype. The rearrangement links TRBV24-1 to TRBJ2-3; D possibly corresponds to TRBD1 (7 bases). Trimming left V 2 bases short and J 1 base short, with 15 bases between. The CDR3 totals 17 residues. CDR1 KGHDR and CDR2 SFDVKD come from the germline V gene. CDR3 region: CATSDSPQGGGTDTQYF. The DNA for the CDR3 is TGTGCCACCAGTGATTCCCCCCAGGGGGGTGGCACAGATACGCAGTATTTT.

A word on this clonotype: Germline is not matched at one junction end, which may reflect a read error. The V call is TRBV7-8, the J call TRBJ2-7; TRBD2 matches 8 bases. The CDR3 is 13 residues long. The germline gives CDR1 SGHVS, CDR2 FQNEAQ. The CDR3 reads CANSQTSVHEQYF. CDR3 nucleotide sequence: TGTGCCAACAGCCAGACTAGCGTGCACGAGCAGTACTTC. Full variable domain (remainder filled in from reference TRBV7-8 and TRBJ2-7): GAGVSQSPRYKVAKRGQDVALRCDPISGHVSLFWYQQALGQGPEFLTYFQNEAQLDKSGLPSDRFFAERPEGSVSTLKIQRTQQEDSAVYLCANSQTSVHEQYFGPGTRLTVT.

The chain combines TRBV9 with TRBJ2-7; D remains unclear. The length of the CDR3 is 14 residues. V lost 4 bases to trimming and J lost 0 bases, with 11 bases between them. Germline-derived CDR1 and CDR2 are SGDLS and YYNGEE. The CDR3 sequence is CASSQGASSYEQYF. In nucleotides, the CDR3 is TGTGCCAGCAGCCAAGGAGCCAGCTCCTACGAGCAGTACTTC.

CDR3 region: CASSSLTGEETQYF. The CDR3 region has the DNA TGCGCCAGCAGCTCCTTAACAGGGGAAGAGACCCAGTACTTC. The chain combines TRBV5-1 with TRBJ2-5, with 7 bases fitting TRBD1. The CDR3 totals 14 residues. The J segment lost 3 bases and the V segment lost 3 bases, leaving 5 bases of the junction unmatched. Germline lookup yields CDR1 SGHRS and CDR2 YFSETQ.

This chain joins TRBV29-1 and TRBJ1-5; D ambiguous. CDR1 is SQVTM and CDR2 is ANQGSEA in the germline V gene. Trimming left V 0 bases short and J 0 bases short, with 3 bases between. CDR3 size: 13 residues. CDR3 sequence reads: CSVEEGSNQPQHF. The CDR3 DNA follows: TGCAGCGTTGAAGAAGGTAGCAATCAGCCCCAGCATTTT.

The V and J genes are TRBV19 and TRBJ2-1, with D perhaps being TRBD1 or TRBD2 (5 bases each). With 3 bases removed from V and 8 bases from J, the gap between germline ends came to 17 bases. Per germline, CDR1 LNHDA and CDR2 SQIVND (reference sequence). CDR3 length: 15 amino acids. The CDR3 region has the DNA TGTGCCAGTAGTATCCAAGGGGACGGTAGGGATGAGCAGTTCTTC. Its protein is CASSIQGDGRDEQFF.

The CDR3: CASSNGVRGRDNEKLFF. The CDR3 DNA reads as TGTGCCAGCAGCAACGGGGTTAGGGGGCGAGATAATGAAAAACTGTTTTTT. The chain combines TRBV7-9 with TRBJ1-4, with 7 bases aligning to TRBD1. This CDR3 has 17 amino acids. V lost 5 bases and J lost 4; bases outside the gene matches: 13. Germline CDR1 SEHNR, CDR2 FQNEAQ (reference sequence).

The rearrangement links TRBV12-3 or TRBV12-4 to TRBJ2-1; 11 nucleotides agree with TRBD2. J gave up 4 bases and V 4 bases, and 6 bases lay outside the gene matches. This CDR3 is 16 amino acids long. As DNA, the CDR3 is TGTGCCAGCAGTTCGTTAGGGACTAGCGGATACAATGAGCAGTTCTTC. Protein: CASSSLGTSGYNEQFF.

Only one count was recorded for this clonotype. The rearrangement joins TRBV5-1 to TRBJ2-3, with TRBD1 matching 9 bases. This CDR3 contains 14 residues. The V and J ends lost 4 bases and 9 bases, in that order; junction bases with no gene match: 9. Germline loops: CDR1 SGHRS, CDR2 YFSETQ. The CDR3 region is CASSPGQGIPTQYF. DNA for the CDR3: TGCGCCAGCAGCCCCGGACAGGGGATCCCCACGCAGTATTTT. Based on the CDR3 plus reference TRBV5-1 and TRBJ2-3, the full variable domain is KAGVTQTPRYLIKTRGQQVTLSCSPISGHRSVSWYQQTPGQGLQFLFEYFSETQRNKGNFPGRFSGRQFSNSRSEMNVSTLELGDSALYLCASSPGQGIPTQYFGPGTRLTVL.